One sample yielded the 19 T cell receptor beta chains listed below, sequenced in a study of radiation and T cells in renal cell carcinoma. The method was immunoSEQ multiplex PCR; TCRdb's version includes in-frame clones alone and lacks a portion of them. The sample includes 22,000 or so clones, about 50% of them seen just once. Treatment: 15 Gy SBRT to primary tumor, nephrectomy 4 weeks later. The material was tumor tissue, obtained from a patient whose treatment included radiotherapy and nephrectomy. These receptors were taken from a woman aged 50 to 60 with renal cell carcinoma.

V is TRBV6-5 and J is TRBJ1-2; 9 nucleotides match TRBD1. Trimming at V came to 2 bases and at J to 6 bases, leaving 7 bases not matched to a gene. The CDR3 is 15 residues long. Germline CDR1 and CDR2: MNHEY and SVGAGI. The CDR3 is CASSYEHTGGNGYTF. CDR3 DNA sequence: TGTGCCAGCAGTTACGAACATACAGGGGGCAATGGCTACACCTTC.

This clone has ten or more counts. The V call is TRBV6-5, the J call TRBJ2-5; 8 bases match TRBD1. V lost 0 bases, J lost 5 bases, and 8 bases stayed unmatched. The CDR3 spans 16 residues. Germline V gene lookup returns CDR1 MNHEY and CDR2 SVGAGI. The CDR3 reads CASSYSTLTGDETQYF. The CDR3 region has the DNA TGTGCCAGCAGTTACTCGACCTTGACAGGGGATGAGACCCAGTACTTC.

This chain links TRBV6-1 with TRBJ2-5; a possible D gene is TRBD1 (5 bases). Germline-derived CDR1 and CDR2 are MNHNS and SASEGT. The length of the CDR3 is 14 residues. V was cut by 0 bases and J by 5 bases, with 10 bases left in between. In DNA, the CDR3 is TGTGCCAGCAGTGAAGCGGGGCTCGGGGAGACCCAGTACTTC. The encoded protein is CASSEAGLGETQYF.

The chain carries TRBV10-3 and TRBJ1-1, with D perhaps matching TRBD1 (5 bases). The CDR3 runs to 14 residues. V lost 4 bases and J lost 1, with 10 bases in between. The germline V gene encodes CDR1 ENHRY and CDR2 SYGVKD. The CDR3 region is CAISGGIWNTEAFF. CDR3 coding DNA: TGTGCCATCAGTGGGGGGATCTGGAACACTGAAGCTTTCTTT.

The V and J genes are TRBV6-5 and TRBJ2-7, with 7 bases lining up with TRBD1. Germline-derived CDR1 and CDR2 are MNHEY and SVGAGI. The CDR3 consists of 12 residues. V gave up 8 bases and J gave up 7 bases; unmatched junction bases: 8. This chain's CDR3 is CASGTDLGEQYF. CDR3 coding DNA: TGTGCCAGCGGGACAGATCTTGGTGAGCAGTACTTC.

V usage is TRBV5-5 and J usage is TRBJ2-7; D is tentatively TRBD1 or TRBD2 (6 bases each). Germline V gives CDR1 SGHKS, CDR2 YYEKEE (reference sequence). Deletions cut 4 bases from V and 5 bases from J, with 22 bases between. The CDR3 is made up of 16 amino acids. Here the CDR3 reads CASSLFGGRFSNEQYF. The CDR3 coding sequence is TGTGCCAGCAGCCTGTTTGGGGGGCGATTCAGCAACGAGCAGTACTTC.

The table lists this clone with many counts. The rearrangement uses TRBV30 and TRBJ2-6, with 8 bases fitting TRBD1. Trimming at V came to 7 bases and at J to 0 bases, leaving 2 bases not matched to a gene. Germline loops: CDR1 GTSNPN, CDR2 SVGIG (reference sequence). The CDR3 contains 14 residues. The CDR3 DNA follows: TGTGCCTCGGGGACAGGCTCTGGGGCCAACGTCCTGACTTTC. It yields the protein CASGTGSGANVLTF.

CDR3 amino acids: CASSQEGRLAAVKLFF. CDR3 in DNA: TGCGCCAGCAGCCAAGAAGGCAGGCTAGCGGCCGTCAAGCTGTTCTTC. The chain employs TRBV4-1 and TRBJ2-1; 7 bases are a match to TRBD2. With V trimmed by 0 bases and J by 15 bases, 17 bases remained unmatched. This CDR3 region has 16 residues. Germline CDR1 MGHRA, CDR2 YSYEKL.

V is TRBV5-4 and J is TRBJ1-2; D uncertain. CDR1 SGHNT and CDR2 YYREEE come from the germline V gene (reference sequence). The CDR3 length is 14 residues. The V and J ends lost 3 bases and 1 base respectively, with 10 bases between them. Written as DNA, the CDR3 is TGTGCCAGCAGCTCTCCGCCCTTTAACTATGGCTACACCTTC. Amino acid sequence: CASSSPPFNYGYTF.

This clone occurred a few times. This chain uses TRBV19 with TRBJ1-5; 10 bases match TRBD1. The CDR3 runs to 14 residues. Germline CDR1 is LNHDA and CDR2 is SQIVND (reference sequence). The V segment lost 6 bases and the J segment 7 bases; nucleotides outside the gene matches: 6. The CDR3 is CASRPTGGEQPQHF. The CDR3 region has the DNA TGTGCCAGTAGACCGACAGGGGGCGAGCAGCCCCAGCATTTT. Filled out from reference TRBV19 and TRBJ1-5, the complete variable domain reads DGGITQSPKYLFRKEGQNVTLSCEQNLNHDAMYWYRQDPGQGLRLIYYSQIVNDFQKGDIAEGYSVSREKKESFPLTVTSAQKNPTAFYLCASRPTGGEQPQHFGDGTRLSIL.

As DNA, the CDR3 is TGTGCCAGCAGTAAACCAGGGACTAGCGGGAGCTCATGGTTCTTC. It translates to CASSKPGTSGSSWFF. The chain links TRBV6-5 to TRBJ2-1, with 14 bases aligning to TRBD2. The CDR3 extends over 15 amino acids. The trim removed 5 bases at V and 15 bases at J, leaving 12 bases unmatched. CDR1 MNHEY and CDR2 SVGAGI come from the germline V gene.

This clone came up many times. V is TRBV6-5 and J is TRBJ2-3; D is undetermined. The CDR3 is made up of 11 amino acids. The germline V and J ends were trimmed by 8 bases and 6 bases, with 9 bases remaining between them. The germline V gene encodes CDR1 MNHEY and CDR2 SVGAGI. CDR3 nucleotides: TGTGCCAGCGGCAGTAGGGATACGCAGTATTTT. Amino acid sequence: CASGSRDTQYF.

This rearrangement joins TRBV20-1 to TRBJ2-5; the D is unclear. Germline V gives CDR1 DFQATT, CDR2 SNEGSKA (reference sequence). This CDR3 has 10 amino acids. Trimming shortened V by 3 bases and J by 9 bases, and 8 bases separated the two germline ends. The CDR3 nucleotides are TGCAGTGCTAGTAAGGGCGCCCAGTACTTC. It specifies CSASKGAQYF.

This clone was detected a few times. The gene calls are TRBV10-3 and TRBJ1-1, with D unclear. This CDR3 has 13 residues. Germline-derived CDR1 and CDR2 are ENHRY and SYGVKD. The ends were cut back, 0 bases at V and 3 bases at J, with 5 bases in the middle. The CDR3 loop reads CAISESRDTEAFF. DNA for the CDR3: TGTGCCATCAGTGAGTCGAGGGACACTGAAGCTTTCTTT.

This clone was counted many times. The chain combines TRBV18 with TRBJ1-5; D not resolved. The CDR3 consists of 13 residues. Germline loops: CDR1 KGHSH, CDR2 LQKENI. V was shortened by 6 bases and J by 3 bases, with 9 bases between the two germline ends. In nucleotides, the CDR3 is TGTGCCAGCTCCCGAGGGAACAATCAGCCCCAGCATTTT. This codes for CASSRGNNQPQHF.

Here the CDR3 DNA reads TGTGCCAGCAGTTACCGCGGGACTAAGTACTACGAGCAGTACTTC. Its translation: CASSYRGTKYYEQYF. The chain carries TRBV6-5 and TRBJ2-7; 7 bases fit TRBD2. The CDR3 has 15 amino acids. V dropped 2 bases and J dropped 3; count of bases not matched to a gene: 7. Per germline, CDR1 MNHEY and CDR2 SVGAGI.

This chain links TRBV11-1 with TRBJ1-1; D is unresolved. CDR3 length equals 15 residues. The V end was cut by 1 base, the J end by 2 bases, with 11 bases between. CDR1 is SGHAT and CDR2 is FQDESV in the germline V gene (reference sequence). CDR3 protein: CASSLGGRRNTEAFF. The CDR3 bases are TGTGCCAGCAGCTTAGGAGGGCGGAGAAACACTGAAGCTTTCTTT.

V and J are TRBV5-1 and TRBJ2-1; tentatively, D is TRBD1 (6 bases). The germline V gene has CDR1 SGHRS and CDR2 YFSETQ. Trimming cost V 6 bases and J 0 bases, with 16 bases left between them. The CDR3 runs 16 residues. In nucleotides, the CDR3 is TGCGCCAGCACCCCTAACACAGGGAGCTCCTACAATGAGCAGTTCTTC. Translated, it gives CASTPNTGSSYNEQFF.

This clone came up a few times. The rearrangement uses TRBV9 and TRBJ1-2, with D perhaps TRBD1 (5 bases). Germline V gene data show CDR1 as SGDLS and CDR2 as YYNGEE. V lost 0 bases, J lost 4 bases, and 10 bases lay in between. The CDR3 covers 14 residues. CDR3 in DNA: TGTGCCAGCAGCGTAGGGGGGACTTTCTATGGCTACACCTTC. This codes for CASSVGGTFYGYTF.